These 30 T cell receptor beta chains share one sample of origin, sequenced in a study of shared clonotypes between healthy human individuals. Profiled with immunoSEQ multiplex PCR; TCRdb holds only in-frame clones, not every one. The sample records about 2.3 million clones, over 85% being singletons. The sample consisted of naive CD4+ T cells from PBMCs. Subset of the sample: CD45RA+ positively selected. These receptors were collected from a man between 18 and 29 years old in good health. Some clones in this sample may be carry-over from other donors' samples.

The V gene is TRBV13, the J gene TRBJ2-1, with a weak D call TRBD1 (6 bases). CDR1 PRHDT and CDR2 FYEKMQ come from the germline V gene (reference sequence). The CDR3 has 15 residues. Trimming removed 1 base at V and 10 bases at J, with 17 bases between. In DNA, the CDR3 is TGTGCCAGCAGCTTAGACCTCAAGGGGGTCGGCGAGCAGTTCTTC. Its protein product is CASSLDLKGVGEQFF.

V is TRBV7-6 and J is TRBJ1-5; possibly TRBD1 for D (5 bases). Trimming removed 1 base from V and 3 bases from J, with 10 bases in between. Germline assignment: CDR1 SGHVS and CDR2 FNYEAQ. The CDR3 is 15 residues long. The CDR3 loop reads CASSLVGGDNQPQHF. In nucleotides, the CDR3 is TGTGCCAGCAGCTTAGTGGGGGGGGACAATCAGCCCCAGCATTTT. Together with reference TRBV7-6 and TRBJ1-5, the CDR3 gives the full variable domain: GAGVSQSPRYKVTKRGQDVALRCDPISGHVSLYWYRQALGQGPEFLTYFNYEAQQDKSGLPNDRFSAERPEGSISTLTIQRTEQRDSAMYRCASSLVGGDNQPQHFGDGTRLSIL.

This chain links TRBV6-8 with TRBJ2-1, with 9 bases lining up with TRBD2. J gave up 8 bases and V 1 base, and 12 bases lay outside the gene matches. CDR1 and CDR2 from the germline V gene are MNHGY and SAAAGT. This CDR3 is built from 17 residues. For the CDR3, the DNA is TGTGCCAGCAGTTACTTGGTTGCGGGAGGGCCCCCCCATGAGCAGTTCTTC. It codes for CASSYLVAGGPPHEQFF.

This chain joins TRBV27 and TRBJ2-7; TRBD2 agrees at 16 bases. V shed 6 bases, J shed 3 bases, and the junction held 11 bases outside the gene matches. The germline CDR1 and CDR2 sequences are MNHEY and SMNVEV (reference sequence). The CDR3 has 18 amino acids. The CDR3 nucleotides read TGTGCCAGCAGGAGTCCGGGACTAGCGGGAGGGCCGCTCTACGAGCAGTACTTC. Protein sequence: CASRSPGLAGGPLYEQYF.

The chain links TRBV19 to TRBJ2-7; TRBD2 agrees at 7 bases. The CDR3 sequence is 16 residues long. The germline V gene has CDR1 LNHDA and CDR2 SQIVND (reference sequence). Germline trimming cut 1 base from V and 4 bases from J; bases unmatched to any gene: 10. In DNA form, the CDR3 reads TGTGCCAGTAGTATAGGGGCGGGAGTCGGGGGATACGAGCAGTACTTC. Residues: CASSIGAGVGGYEQYF.

The chain has TRBV18 and TRBJ1-1, with a tentative D call TRBD1 (6 bases). V was trimmed by 6 bases and J by 1 base, leaving 18 bases between them. Germline assignment: CDR1 KGHSH and CDR2 LQKENI. The length of the CDR3 is 16 residues. The CDR3 here is CASSPWGAGTNTEAFF. The CDR3 DNA sequence: TGTGCCAGCTCCCCGTGGGGGGCAGGGACGAACACTGAAGCTTTCTTT.

This clone was recorded once. The rearrangement links TRBV28 to TRBJ1-1; TRBD1 matches at 8 bases. The CDR3 contains 15 residues. Germline lookup yields CDR1 MDHEN and CDR2 SYDVKM. V trimming: 4 bases; J trimming: 5 bases; junction bases outside the gene matches: 9. In DNA, the CDR3 is TGTGCCAGCAGTTCGATCAGGGGGCTCTGGACTGAAGCTTTCTTT. This encodes CASSSIRGLWTEAFF.

This chain links TRBV2 with TRBJ1-2, with D possibly matching TRBD1 (5 bases). V lost 6 bases to trimming and J lost 1 base, with 12 bases between them. The CDR3 is made up of 14 amino acids. Germline V gene sequence: CDR1 SNHLY, CDR2 FYNNEI. The CDR3 DNA reads as TGTGCCAGCAGAGCGGGACCGAGTAACTATGGCTACACCTTC. Protein product: CASRAGPSNYGYTF.

The chain couples TRBV27 to TRBJ2-7; tentatively, D is TRBD2 (6 bases). The CDR3 runs to 13 residues. Germline V lookup: CDR1 MNHEY, CDR2 SMNVEV (reference sequence). The CDR3 DNA sequence: TGTCTCGCCCGGGCTATGGGGGGCTACGAGCAGTACTTC. This gives the protein CLARAMGGYEQYF.

This clone was counted only a few times. The rearrangement uses TRBV10-2 and TRBJ2-5; weak D call: TRBD1 (7 bases). CDR3 length equals 14 residues. Trimming took 6 bases from V and 5 from J, leaving 16 bases between them. From germline, CDR1 is WSHSY and CDR2 SAAADI. CDR3 protein: CASRGPRGEETQYF. CDR3 in DNA: TGCGCCAGCAGAGGACCCAGGGGGGAGGAGACCCAGTACTTC.

This chain links TRBV5-6 with TRBJ2-1, with a tentative D call TRBD2 (7 bases). This CDR3 has 16 residues. From germline, CDR1 is SGHDT and CDR2 YYEEEE. V gave up 0 bases and J gave up 6 bases, with 16 bases separating them. Here the CDR3 reads CASSLVPRGAGNEQFF. CDR3 bases: TGTGCCAGCAGCTTGGTCCCCCGGGGGGCTGGCAATGAGCAGTTCTTC.

The rearrangement joins TRBV5-1 to TRBJ1-1; D is possibly TRBD1 (6 bases). The germline V gene has CDR1 SGHRS and CDR2 YFSETQ. V was trimmed by 0 bases and J by 4 bases, leaving 16 bases between them. The CDR3 has 16 residues. The CDR3 region has the DNA TGCGCCAGCAGCTTGGGGGGATACAGGGAGACCACTGAAGCTTTCTTT. It is translated as CASSLGGYRETTEAFF.

Remarks on this clone: At the DNA level, this CDR3 is encoded by other sequences in the same sample as well. J is TRBJ2-3 and V is TRBV5-1; 7 bases align to TRBD2. CDR1 SGHRS and CDR2 YFSETQ come from the germline V gene. The CDR3 is made up of 13 amino acids. V shed 0 bases, J shed 6 bases, and the junction held 1 base outside the gene matches. CDR3 sequence reads: CASSLGAGDTQYF. For the CDR3, the DNA is TGCGCCAGCAGCTTGGGAGCGGGGGATACGCAGTATTTT.

The chain links TRBV28 to TRBJ2-7, with D possibly matching TRBD1 (6 bases). CDR1 and CDR2 from the germline V gene are MDHEN and SYDVKM. CDR3 length: 15 residues. Trimming took off 10 bases at V and 0 bases at J, with 19 bases between the two ends. The CDR3: CATLSDRHSSYEQYF. Here the CDR3 DNA reads TGTGCCACCCTATCAGACAGGCATAGCTCCTACGAGCAGTACTTC.

This chain joins TRBV5-1 and TRBJ2-3; no reliable D call. Deletions cut 3 bases from V and 2 bases from J, with 22 bases between. Germline CDR1 and CDR2: SGHRS and YFSETQ. The CDR3 loop spans 18 amino acids. Here the CDR3 reads CASSSSPAAVLFTDTQYF. In DNA, the CDR3 is TGCGCCAGCAGCTCATCCCCGGCAGCCGTCCTTTTCACAGATACGCAGTATTTT. The full variable domain, its missing parts supplied by reference TRBV5-1 and TRBJ2-3, is KAGVTQTPRYLIKTRGQQVTLSCSPISGHRSVSWYQQTPGQGLQFLFEYFSETQRNKGNFPGRFSGRQFSNSRSEMNVSTLELGDSALYLCASSSSPAAVLFTDTQYFGPGTRLTVL.

This rearrangement joins TRBV6-1 to TRBJ2-5, with 8 bases matching TRBD2. Looked up from germline, CDR1 is MNHNS and CDR2 is SASEGT. The V and J ends lost 4 bases and 2 bases, in that order; junction bases with no gene match: 15. This CDR3 has 18 amino acids. This CDR3 reads CASSGRKSGSRRQETQYF. In DNA, the CDR3 is TGTGCCAGCAGTGGGCGAAAAAGCGGGAGTAGGAGGCAAGAGACCCAGTACTTC.

The CDR3 here is CASSLDPPGGYVETQYF. The CDR3 DNA follows: TGTGCCAGCAGCTTAGATCCCCCTGGGGGGTACGTCGAGACCCAGTACTTC. The chain combines TRBV7-2 with TRBJ2-5; TRBD2 is a possible D gene (6 bases). CDR1 is SGHTA, CDR2 FQGNSA, per germline. The CDR3 spans 17 residues. The V end lost 1 base, the J end lost 5 bases, and 20 bases lay between the germline ends.

This clone was found once. The chain joins TRBV5-1 to TRBJ2-1; 9 bases agree with TRBD1. J lost 9 bases, V lost 0 bases, and 4 bases had no gene match. CDR3 length equals 14 residues. The V gene's germline CDR1 is SGHRS and CDR2 YFSETQ. This CDR3 is CASSLGQGVTEQFF. The DNA for the CDR3 is TGCGCCAGCAGCTTGGGACAGGGGGTGACTGAGCAGTTCTTC.

V usage is TRBV5-6 and J usage is TRBJ2-1; 7 bases match TRBD1. J gave up 6 bases and V 0 bases, and 6 bases lay outside the gene matches. The CDR3 extends over 15 amino acids. The germline CDR1 and CDR2 sequences are SGHDT and YYEEEE. CDR3 in amino acids: CASSLGQGRSNEQFF. The CDR3 DNA reads TGTGCCAGCAGCTTGGGACAGGGAAGGAGCAATGAGCAGTTCTTC.

This clone was found once. The rearrangement uses TRBV10-3 and TRBJ2-1; 9 bases fit TRBD2. The CDR3 is made up of 15 amino acids. Germline-derived CDR1 and CDR2 are ENHRY and SYGVKD. Trimming cost V 6 bases and J 3 bases; bases outside gene matches: 6. The CDR3 here is CAIRQGLADYNEQFF. The CDR3 DNA reads TGTGCCATCAGGCAGGGACTAGCCGACTACAATGAGCAGTTCTTC.

The chain links TRBV11-3 to TRBJ2-5; 7 bases align to TRBD2. The CDR3 extends over 13 amino acids. Germline CDR1 SGHNT, CDR2 YENEEA. Unmatched junction bases numbered 4, after V lost 5 bases and J lost 4 bases. CDR3 in amino acids: CASSPGRGETQYF. The DNA for the CDR3 is TGTGCCAGCAGCCCGGGGAGGGGAGAGACCCAGTACTTC.

The V call is TRBV5-1, the J call TRBJ1-2; D might be TRBD1 (6 bases). The V gene's germline CDR1 is SGHRS and CDR2 YFSETQ. Trimming removed 4 bases from V and 4 bases from J, with 20 bases in between. The CDR3 has 16 amino acids. CDR3 sequence: CASSKRTELTLYGYTF. In DNA, the CDR3 is TGCGCCAGCAGCAAAAGGACAGAACTTACCCTCTATGGCTACACCTTC. The complete variable domain, with remaining parts taken from reference TRBV5-1 and TRBJ1-2, reads KAGVTQTPRYLIKTRGQQVTLSCSPISGHRSVSWYQQTPGQGLQFLFEYFSETQRNKGNFPGRFSGRQFSNSRSEMNVSTLELGDSALYLCASSKRTELTLYGYTFGSGTRLTVV.

This clone has just one count. The J gene is TRBJ2-5, the V gene TRBV5-1, with 7 bases fitting TRBD1. Germline CDR1 and CDR2: SGHRS and YFSETQ. The CDR3 totals 15 residues. Trimming took 4 bases from V and 5 from J; bases not matched to a gene: 11. CDR3 loop: CASSAYDRVRETQYF. The DNA of the CDR3 is TGCGCCAGCAGCGCCTATGACAGGGTTAGGGAGACCCAGTACTTC.

Worth noting for this clone: The same CDR3 can be traced to other DNA sequences in this sample. Here the CDR3 reads CASSIQGSGNTIYF. The CDR3 bases are TGCGCCAGCAGCATCCAGGGCTCTGGAAACACCATATATTTT. The rearrangement links TRBV5-1 to TRBJ1-3; D is perhaps TRBD1 (5 bases). The germline V gene encodes CDR1 SGHRS and CDR2 YFSETQ. The CDR3 extends over 14 amino acids. Trimming took 4 bases from V and 0 from J, leaving 8 bases between them.

The chain has TRBV28 and TRBJ2-7; 7 bases fit TRBD2. Germline trimming cut 6 bases from V and 3 bases from J; bases unmatched to any gene: 14. CDR3 size: 16 residues. The germline gives CDR1 MDHEN, CDR2 SYDVKM. CDR3 residues: CASRNTLLADRYEQYF. In DNA, the CDR3 is TGTGCCAGCAGAAATACTCTCCTAGCGGACCGCTACGAGCAGTACTTC.

The genes are TRBV5-1 and TRBJ2-1; TRBD2 matches at 7 bases. Germline V CDR1 and CDR2: SGHRS, YFSETQ. V shed 7 bases, J shed 3 bases, and the junction held 10 bases outside the gene matches. The CDR3 runs 15 residues. DNA for the CDR3: TGCGCCAGCCGGCGCCGGGAGGCCCTCTACAATGAGCAGTTCTTC. Residues: CASRRREALYNEQFF. Full variable domain (remainder filled in from reference TRBV5-1 and TRBJ2-1): KAGVTQTPRYLIKTRGQQVTLSCSPISGHRSVSWYQQTPGQGLQFLFEYFSETQRNKGNFPGRFSGRQFSNSRSEMNVSTLELGDSALYLCASRRREALYNEQFFGPGTRLTVL.

The chain uses TRBV28 and TRBJ2-7; D remains unclear. V lost 8 bases and J lost 2, with 13 bases in between. The CDR3 spans 13 residues. Germline V gene data show CDR1 as MDHEN and CDR2 as SYDVKM. CDR3 protein: CASRTRAPYEQYF. CDR3 DNA: TGTGCCAGCCGTACAAGAGCCCCCTACGAGCAGTACTTC.

The chain has TRBV5-1 and TRBJ1-2, with D hard to call. V dropped 4 bases and J dropped 8 bases, with 21 bases sitting between them. This CDR3 is 15 amino acids long. Germline V gives CDR1 SGHRS, CDR2 YFSETQ. The CDR3 reads CASSERDPWRSGYTF. CDR3 nucleotide sequence: TGCGCCAGCAGCGAGCGAGACCCCTGGAGGAGCGGCTACACCTTC.

This chain connects TRBV30 to TRBJ1-4; unclear D gene. CDR3 size: 12 residues. Trimming pared 5 bases from V and 0 bases from J, leaving 4 bases between. From germline, CDR1 is GTSNPN and CDR2 SVGIG (reference sequence). CDR3 region: CAWYATNEKLFF. The CDR3 DNA reads as TGTGCCTGGTACGCAACTAATGAAAAACTGTTTTTT.

In this sample, this clone turned up once. CDR3 coding DNA: TGCGCCAGCAGCTGGGGGGACTTATCCTACGAGCAGTACTTC. Amino acid sequence: CASSWGDLSYEQYF. This chain connects TRBV5-1 to TRBJ2-7; D possibly corresponds to TRBD2 (6 bases). Germline CDR1 and CDR2: SGHRS and YFSETQ. The CDR3 runs 14 residues. Trimming left V 3 bases short and J 1 base short, with 11 bases between.